These T cell receptor beta chains were read from a single sample in a study of patients and donors after allogeneic stem cell transplantation. TCRdb re-analysed the RT-PCR reads in MiXCR, keeping a single row per CDR3 protein. Of approximately 57,000 distinct CDR3 sequences listed, more than 10% are singletons. Material: blood, either unsorted or a sorted T cell fraction (not recorded which). These receptor sequences come from a human donor who was either an allogeneic HSCT recipient or a stem cell or donor lymphocyte infusion donor (not recorded which). It is not recorded whose cells these are; they may come from a transplant donor. Each CDR3 is given with its conserved first and last residue.

j_gene | v_gene | CDR3aa
TRBJ2-7 | TRBV7-7 | CASSRGVEVYEQYF
TRBJ1-3 | TRBV7-9 | CASSPIQGLIGNTIYF
TRBJ2-5 | TRBV6-5 | CASTGFGETQYF
TRBJ2-5 | TRBV6-6 | CASSYGGTQYF
TRBJ2-3 | TRBV12-3/TRBV12-4 | CASSFSGSPDTQYF
TRBJ1-1 | TRBV19 | CASLLGQGVNTEAFF
TRBJ1-2 | TRBV27 | CASSLSGPPAFGYTF
TRBJ2-1 | TRBV7-6 | CASSHRGGNTYNEQFF
TRBJ2-1 | TRBV10-3 | CAIRPGLAGVNEQFF
TRBJ1-5 | TRBV19 | CASSIGTGGYSNQPQHF
TRBJ1-2 | TRBV27 | CASSTRQGHGYTF
TRBJ2-3 | TRBV7-6 | CASSFRGPGDTQYF
TRBJ1-4 | TRBV5-5 | CASSLAGLEGEKLFF
TRBJ1-6 | TRBV20-1 | CSALPGQGTSPLHF
TRBJ1-5 | TRBV27 | CASSPRPQGIGSNQPQHF
TRBJ2-7 | TRBV4-1 | CASSYRQGGDYEQYF
TRBJ2-5 | TRBV18 | CASSPRDMGEETQYF
TRBJ2-1 | TRBV5-1 | CASSSTVVNEQFF
TRBJ2-5 | TRBV24-1 | CATSDTGTTQYF
TRBJ2-5 | TRBV27 | CASSSGLAGGNQETQYF
TRBJ2-1 | TRBV7-7 | CASSLGGSGSSYNEQFF
TRBJ1-1 | TRBV5-6 | CASSSQGWTEAFF
TRBJ2-2 | TRBV3-1 | CASSQRSGAGELFF
TRBJ2-4 | TRBV12-3/TRBV12-4 | CASSFLGQGKNIQYF
TRBJ1-1 | TRBV12-3/TRBV12-4 | CASSFPEHTEAFF
TRBJ2-3 | TRBV5-5 | CASNIPGTDFTDTQYF
TRBJ2-1 | TRBV29-1 | CSVEDGLEEKDGVSSYNEQFF
TRBJ1-2 | TRBV6-6 | CASSYSQGSGYTF
TRBJ2-7 | TRBV7-9 | CASRGGLAGGASYEQYF
TRBJ1-2 | TRBV20-1 | CSHWGQYGYTF
TRBJ1-2 | TRBV24-1 | CATSDFTGYGYTF
TRBJ2-7 | TRBV13 | CASSSELADYEQYF
TRBJ1-1 | TRBV6-5 | CASSYSQGEIAEAFF
TRBJ2-5 | TRBV9 | CASSLRQGATETQYF
TRBJ1-1 | TRBV3-1 | CASSSGPRNTEAFF
TRBJ2-7 | TRBV6-5 | CASSSLAGGTYEQYF
TRBJ2-1 | TRBV10-3 | CAISEERSSYNEQFF
TRBJ1-1 | TRBV12-3/TRBV12-4 | CASSFQGAFAEAFF
TRBJ1-4 | TRBV7-2 | CASRSTGIGEKLFF
TRBJ2-1 | TRBV5-8 | CASNFWGGRGLDEQFF
TRBJ2-1 | TRBV11-1 | CASSWTSETQFF
TRBJ1-1 | TRBV11-2 | CASSFTRGGTEAFF
TRBJ2-2 | TRBV6-5 | CASTGGLSTGELFF
TRBJ1-1 | TRBV11-3 | CASSPQAGSDTEAFF
TRBJ2-2 | TRBV12-3/TRBV12-4 | CASSDGTSGRGDTGELFF
TRBJ2-1 | TRBV5-1 | CASRDRGGGNEQFF
TRBJ2-7 | TRBV20-1 | CSAREGYEQYF
TRBJ2-7 | TRBV4-2 | CASSQDAYEQYF
TRBJ1-2 | TRBV25-1 | CASSGQGNYGYTF
TRBJ2-5 | TRBV18 | CASSHEETQYF